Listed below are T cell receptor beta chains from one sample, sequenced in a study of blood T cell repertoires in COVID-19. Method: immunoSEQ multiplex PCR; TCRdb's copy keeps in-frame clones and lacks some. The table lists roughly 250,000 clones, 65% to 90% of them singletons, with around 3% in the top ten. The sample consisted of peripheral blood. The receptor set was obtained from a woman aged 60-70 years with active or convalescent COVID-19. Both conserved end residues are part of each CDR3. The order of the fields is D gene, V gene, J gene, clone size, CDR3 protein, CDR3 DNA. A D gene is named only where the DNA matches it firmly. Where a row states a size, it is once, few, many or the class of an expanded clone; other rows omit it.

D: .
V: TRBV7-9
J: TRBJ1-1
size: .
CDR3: CASSSRPLLRDETEAFF
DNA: TGTGCCAGCAGCTCCCGACCACTCCTCAGGGATGAAACTGAAGCTTTCTTT

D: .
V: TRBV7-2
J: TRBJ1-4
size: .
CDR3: CASSREWGNEKLFF
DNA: TGTGCCAGCAGCCGGGAGTGGGGGAATGAAAAACTGTTTTTT

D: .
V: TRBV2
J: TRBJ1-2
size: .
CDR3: CAKAQTFYGYTF
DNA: TGTGCCAAAGCCCAGACTTTTTATGGCTACACCTTC

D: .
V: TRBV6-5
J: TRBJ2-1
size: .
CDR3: CASSPNLALGEQFF
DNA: TGTGCCAGCAGCCCCAATCTAGCTCTGGGAGAGCAGTTCTTC

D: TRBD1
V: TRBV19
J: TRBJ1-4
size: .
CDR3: CASSVRQGLDEKLFF
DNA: TGTGCCAGTAGTGTCCGACAGGGTCTGGATGAAAAACTGTTTTTT

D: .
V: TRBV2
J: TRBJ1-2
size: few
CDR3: CASSVRGGGYGYTF
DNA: TGTGCCAGCAGTGTTCGCGGGGGCGGCTATGGCTACACCTTC

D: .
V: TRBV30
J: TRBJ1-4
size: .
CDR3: CAWSEGISTNEKLFF
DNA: TGTGCCTGGAGTGAGGGGATTTCAACTAATGAAAAACTGTTTTTT

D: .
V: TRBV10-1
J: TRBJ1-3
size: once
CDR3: CASSGQRCSGNTIYF
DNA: TGCGCCAGCAGCGGACAGCGATGCTCTGGAAACACCATATATTTT

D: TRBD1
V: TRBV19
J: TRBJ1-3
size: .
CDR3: CASSAGTGGSGSGNTIYF
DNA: TGTGCCAGTAGCGCCGGGACAGGGGGCTCAGGCTCTGGAAACACCATATATTTT

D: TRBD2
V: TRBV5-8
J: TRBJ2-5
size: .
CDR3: CASSLGLAGQETQYF
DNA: TGTGCCAGCAGCTTGGGACTAGCGGGGCAAGAGACCCAGTACTTC

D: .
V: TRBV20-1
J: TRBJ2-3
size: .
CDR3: CSASRQLHGGTDTQYF
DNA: TGCAGTGCTAGTAGGCAACTCCATGGGGGGACAGATACGCAGTATTTT

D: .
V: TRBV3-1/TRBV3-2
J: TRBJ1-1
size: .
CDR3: CASSQGGRGTEAFF
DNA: TGTGCCAGCAGCCAAGGTGGCCGGGGCACTGAAGCTTTCTTT

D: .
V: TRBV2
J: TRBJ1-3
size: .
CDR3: CASIKDPSGGNTIYF
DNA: TGTGCCAGCATCAAAGACCCTTCGGGGGGAAACACCATATATTTT

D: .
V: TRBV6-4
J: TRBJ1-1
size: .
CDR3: CASRTANTEAFF
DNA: TGTGCCAGTAGGACAGCAAACACTGAAGCTTTCTTT

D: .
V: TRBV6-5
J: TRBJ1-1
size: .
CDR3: CASSYGRGPAEAFF
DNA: TGTGCCAGCAGTTACGGGAGGGGACCGGCTGAAGCTTTCTTT

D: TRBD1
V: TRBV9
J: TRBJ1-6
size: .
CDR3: CASGVTGDSPLHF
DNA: TGTGCCAGCGGAGTGACAGGGGATTCACCCCTCCACTTT

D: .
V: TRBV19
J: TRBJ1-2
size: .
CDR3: CASRRKGYYGYTF
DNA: TGTGCCAGTAGGAGAAAGGGGTACTATGGCTACACCTTC

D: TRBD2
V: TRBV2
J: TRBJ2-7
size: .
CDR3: CASTKMGEGEQYF
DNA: TGTGCCAGCACAAAAATGGGGGAGGGCGAGCAGTACTTC

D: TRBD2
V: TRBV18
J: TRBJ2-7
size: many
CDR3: CASSRTSGDPTGSYEQYF
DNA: TGTGCCAGCTCACGGACTAGCGGGGACCCGACGGGCTCCTACGAGCAGTACTTC

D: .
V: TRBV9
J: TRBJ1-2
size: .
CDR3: CASSVDGGRAYGYTF
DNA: TGTGCCAGCAGCGTAGATGGAGGACGGGCCTATGGCTACACCTTC

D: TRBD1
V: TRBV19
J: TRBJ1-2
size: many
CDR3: CASSLSDRGNYGYTF
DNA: TGTGCCAGTAGTCTATCGGACAGGGGGAACTATGGCTACACCTTC

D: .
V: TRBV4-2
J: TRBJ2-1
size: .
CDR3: CASSQDPLGRAGANEQFF
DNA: TGTGCCAGCAGCCAAGATCCCCTCGGCAGGGCAGGTGCGAATGAGCAGTTCTTC

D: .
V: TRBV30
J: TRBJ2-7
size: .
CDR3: CAWNLDSRAYEQYF
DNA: TGTGCCTGGAATTTGGACAGCCGGGCCTACGAGCAGTACTTC

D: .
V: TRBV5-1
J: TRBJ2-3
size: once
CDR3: CASSQGQGGTDTQYF
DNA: TGCGCCAGCAGCCAAGGACAAGGGGGCACAGATACGCAGTATTTT

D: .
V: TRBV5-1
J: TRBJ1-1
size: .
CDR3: CASSFSGSSEAFF
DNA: TGCGCCAGCAGCTTTTCGGGGAGCTCTGAAGCTTTCTTT

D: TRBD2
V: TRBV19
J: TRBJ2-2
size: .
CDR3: CASSPRGLAGGRSGELFF
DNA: TGTGCCAGTAGTCCCCGGGGACTAGCGGGGGGGCGCTCCGGGGAGCTGTTTTTT

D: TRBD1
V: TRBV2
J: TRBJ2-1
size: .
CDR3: CASSDSGGSYNEQFF
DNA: TGTGCCAGCAGTGACTCAGGGGGCTCCTACAATGAGCAGTTCTTC

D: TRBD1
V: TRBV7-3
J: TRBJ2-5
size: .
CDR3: CASSSQRGPPETQYF
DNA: TGTGCCAGCAGCTCCCAAAGGGGGCCCCCAGAGACCCAGTACTTC

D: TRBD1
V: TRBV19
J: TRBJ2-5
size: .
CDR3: CASSIIQGDETQYF
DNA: TGTGCCAGTAGTATAATTCAGGGGGACGAGACCCAGTACTTC

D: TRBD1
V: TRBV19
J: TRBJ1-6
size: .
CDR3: CASSRSGQGVSPLHF
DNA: TGTGCCAGTAGTAGATCGGGACAGGGAGTTTCACCCCTCCACTTT

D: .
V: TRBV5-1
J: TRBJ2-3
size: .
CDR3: CASSLEGKSDTQYF
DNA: TGCGCCAGCAGCTTGGAGGGGAAATCCGATACGCAGTATTTT

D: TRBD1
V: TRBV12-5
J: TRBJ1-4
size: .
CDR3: CANRGERTKLFF
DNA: TGTGCTAACAGGGGGGAGAGGACAAAACTGTTTTTT

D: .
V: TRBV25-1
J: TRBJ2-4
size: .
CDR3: CASSEGQGRGNIQYF
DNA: TGTGCCAGCAGTGAAGGCCAGGGGAGAGGAAACATTCAGTACTTC

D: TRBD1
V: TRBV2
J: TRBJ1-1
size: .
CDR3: CASSPDRGKAEAFF
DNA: TGTGCCAGCAGCCCGGACAGGGGGAAGGCTGAAGCTTTCTTT

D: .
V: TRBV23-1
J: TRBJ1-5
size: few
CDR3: CASSLPVFGPYLLMDQPQHF
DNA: TGCGCCAGCAGTCTCCCCGTGTTTGGGCCGTATCTACTTATGGATCAGCCCCAGCATTTT

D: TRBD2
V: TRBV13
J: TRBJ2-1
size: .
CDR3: CASCRLAGANEQFF
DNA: TGTGCCAGCTGCAGACTAGCGGGGGCCAATGAGCAGTTCTTC

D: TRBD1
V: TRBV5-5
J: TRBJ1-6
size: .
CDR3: CASSFITGDPAYNSPLHF
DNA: TGTGCCAGCAGCTTTATCACAGGGGACCCAGCCTATAATTCACCCCTCCACTTT

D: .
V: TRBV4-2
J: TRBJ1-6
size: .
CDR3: CASSQVLGAWGLHF
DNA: TGTGCCAGCAGCCAAGTCTTGGGAGCCTGGGGCCTCCACTTT

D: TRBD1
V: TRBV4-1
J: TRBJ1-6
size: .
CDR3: CASSRGGQGSPLHF
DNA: TGCGCCAGCAGCCGAGGTGGACAGGGCTCACCCCTCCACTTT

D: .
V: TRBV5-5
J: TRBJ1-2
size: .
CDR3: CASSLIPRDFPGYTF
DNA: TGTGCCAGCAGCTTGATCCCGAGAGACTTTCCGGGCTACACCTTC

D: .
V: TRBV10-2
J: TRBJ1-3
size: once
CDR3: CASSDPETRFSGNTIYF
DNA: TGCGCCAGCAGTGATCCGGAGACGCGGTTCTCTGGAAACACCATATATTTT